A selection of T cell receptor beta chains follows, all from one sample in a study of blood T cell repertoires in COVID-19. The repertoire was sequenced with immunoSEQ multiplex PCR; TCRdb's copy has only in-frame clones and lacks some. Of approximately 69,000 clones detected, 70% to 90% appear once; the ten largest clones hold roughly an eighth. Specimen: peripheral blood. The receptor set was obtained from a human donor in a cohort sampled during active COVID-19. Both conserved end residues are part of each CDR3. D genes are given only for firm matches. The size of a clone is reported for some rows only, either as once, few or many, or as a class for expanded clones.

abundance | j_gene | d_gene | v_gene | CDR3aa | CDR3nt
NA | TRBJ1-2 | TRBD1 | TRBV5-4 | CASTRGGRDGYTF | TGTGCCAGCACCCGAGGGGGCCGGGATGGCTACACCTTC
NA | TRBJ2-7 | NA | TRBV6-5 | CASTTPWGVTYEQYF | TGTGCCAGCACCACGCCTTGGGGGGTCACCTACGAGCAGTACTTC
NA | TRBJ1-5 | TRBD1 | TRBV6-2/TRBV6-3 | CASSPGTGILNQPQHF | TGTGCCAGCAGTCCCGGGACAGGGATCCTCAATCAGCCCCAGCATTTT
NA | TRBJ2-7 | TRBD1 | TRBV5-1 | CASSSGTVDEQYF | TGCGCCAGCAGCTCCGGGACAGTCGACGAGCAGTACTTC
NA | TRBJ2-1 | TRBD1 | TRBV19 | CASTPPGTGVDGEQFF | TGTGCCAGTACACCCCCCGGGACAGGGGTGGACGGTGAGCAGTTCTTC
medium-sized | TRBJ1-4 | TRBD1 | TRBV6-4 | CASSDSGTGANEKLFF | TGTGCCAGCAGTGACTCCGGGACAGGGGCGAATGAAAAACTGTTTTTT
NA | TRBJ2-3 | NA | TRBV19 | CASSVSGNPTDTQYF | TGTGCCAGTAGTGTTTCGGGAAACCCGACAGATACGCAGTATTTT
once | TRBJ2-7 | NA | TRBV18 | CASSQSTGSYEQYF | TGTGCCAGCTCACAGTCAACGGGTTCCTACGAGCAGTACTTC
NA | TRBJ1-5 | TRBD1 | TRBV6-5 | CASKGGGAGQPQHF | TGTGCCAGCAAAGGAGGGGGCGCGGGTCAGCCCCAGCATTTT
once | TRBJ2-5 | TRBD2 | TRBV24-1 | CATSDWGSGGAREETQYF | TGTGCCACCAGTGATTGGGGTAGCGGGGGGGCCCGCGAAGAGACCCAGTACTTC
NA | TRBJ2-3 | NA | TRBV2 | CASSPEGRRTDTQYF | TGTGCCAGCAGTCCCGAGGGCAGGAGGACAGATACGCAGTATTTT
NA | TRBJ2-5 | NA | TRBV6-5 | CASTPSSEETQYF | TGTGCCAGCACCCCCTCGTCGGAAGAGACCCAGTACTTC
NA | TRBJ2-3 | TRBD1 | TRBV25-1 | CASSERRTGGDTQYF | TGTGCCAGCAGTGAACGAAGGACAGGGGGAGATACGCAGTATTTT
NA | TRBJ2-3 | TRBD1 | TRBV7-3 | CASSTGQGGLDTQYF | TGTGCCAGCAGCACGGGACAGGGAGGTCTGGATACGCAGTATTTT
NA | TRBJ1-1 | TRBD1 | TRBV2 | CASKTGMNTEAFF | TGTGCCAGCAAGACAGGGATGAACACTGAAGCTTTCTTT
once | TRBJ2-7 | TRBD1 | TRBV19 | CASEGTGYEQYF | TGTGCCAGTGAAGGGACAGGATACGAGCAGTACTTC
once | TRBJ1-2 | NA | TRBV5-5 | CASSPDGSLNYGYTF | TGTGCCAGCAGCCCGGACGGGAGCCTTAACTATGGCTACACCTTC
NA | TRBJ2-7 | NA | TRBV19 | CASSNRGGGPVTSYEQYF | TGTGCCAGTAGCAACCGAGGGGGGGGCCCTGTTACCTCCTACGAGCAGTACTTC
NA | TRBJ2-2 | NA | TRBV6-2/TRBV6-3 | CASSKRQPASTGELFF | TGTGCCAGCAGTAAAAGACAGCCCGCGAGCACCGGGGAGCTGTTTTTT
NA | TRBJ2-1 | NA | TRBV7-2 | CASSLAPRTQGQFF | TGTGCCAGCAGCCTAGCCCCTAGAACCCAAGGGCAGTTCTTC
NA | TRBJ1-1 | TRBD1 | TRBV7-9 | CASSLGDQDRPLMNTEAFF | TGTGCCAGCAGCTTAGGAGACCAGGACAGGCCCCTGATGAACACTGAAGCTTTCTTT
NA | TRBJ2-3 | TRBD1 | TRBV6-6 | CATGQGAADTQYF | TGTGCCACCGGACAGGGGGCAGCAGATACGCAGTATTTT
NA | TRBJ2-3 | TRBD1 | TRBV6-5 | CASSFGTGQNTQYF | TGTGCCAGCAGTTTCGGGACAGGGCAAAATACGCAGTATTTT
NA | TRBJ2-2 | NA | TRBV7-3 | CASSPGQTNTGELFF | TGTGCCAGCAGCCCGGGACAAACGAACACCGGGGAGCTGTTTTTT
NA | TRBJ1-5 | NA | TRBV6-1 | CASSEGWGPDQPQHF | TGTGCCAGCAGTGAGGGGTGGGGGCCTGATCAGCCCCAGCATTTT
once | TRBJ2-5 | NA | TRBV20-1 | CSASLQETQYF | TGCAGTGCTTCCCTACAAGAGACCCAGTACTTC
once | TRBJ1-3 | NA | TRBV2 | CASRVPSSGNTIYF | TGTGCCAGCAGGGTACCGAGCTCTGGAAACACCATATATTTT
NA | TRBJ1-2 | NA | TRBV15 | CATSRGQDYGYTF | TGTGCCACCAGCAGAGGACAGGACTATGGCTACACCTTC
NA | TRBJ2-7 | TRBD1 | TRBV29-1 | CSVDAGQGDYEQYF | TGCAGCGTTGACGCGGGACAGGGGGATTACGAGCAGTACTTC
NA | TRBJ2-5 | NA | TRBV12-5 | CASGEGGAGQETQYF | TGTGCTAGTGGTGAGGGCGGGGCGGGACAAGAGACCCAGTACTTC
NA | TRBJ2-2 | NA | TRBV5-1 | CASSLEAVRGGNTGELFF | TGCGCCAGCAGCTTGGAGGCGGTCAGGGGTGGGAACACCGGGGAGCTGTTTTTT
once | TRBJ1-6 | TRBD1 | TRBV10-3 | CAISAGQGNNSPLHF | TGTGCCATCAGTGCCGGACAGGGGAATAATTCACCCCTCCACTTT
NA | TRBJ2-5 | NA | TRBV10-3 | CAARSDTAETQYF | TGTGCCGCAAGATCGGACACGGCGGAGACCCAGTACTTC
NA | TRBJ1-2 | TRBD1 | TRBV5-1 | CASSPTGIEGYTF | TGCGCCAGCAGCCCGACAGGGATAGAAGGCTACACCTTC
few | TRBJ1-1 | NA | TRBV5-1 | CASSLLMGGNTEAFF | TGCGCCAGCAGCTTGTTGATGGGGGGGAACACTGAAGCTTTCTTT
NA | TRBJ2-5 | TRBD1 | TRBV7-9 | CASSLPKGQGVGETQYF | TGTGCCAGCAGCTTACCTAAGGGACAGGGGGTTGGAGAGACCCAGTACTTC
NA | TRBJ2-5 | NA | TRBV20-1 | CSAGAGVEETQYF | TGCAGTGCTGGTGCAGGGGTGGAAGAGACCCAGTACTTC
NA | TRBJ1-4 | TRBD1 | TRBV4-1 | CASSHVGRGDEKLFF | TGCGCCAGCAGCCATGTCGGCAGGGGGGATGAAAAACTGTTTTTT
few | TRBJ2-5 | NA | TRBV5-1 | CASSSYGARQETQYF | TGCGCCAGCAGCTCCTATGGGGCTAGGCAAGAGACCCAGTACTTC
NA | TRBJ2-5 | TRBD2 | TRBV7-9 | CASSLGSGGAEETQYF | TGTGCCAGCAGCTTAGGTAGCGGGGGGGCCGAAGAGACCCAGTACTTC
NA | TRBJ1-1 | NA | TRBV7-2 | CASSLLRGNTEAFF | TGTGCCAGCAGCTTATTGCGCGGAAACACTGAAGCTTTCTTT
few | TRBJ2-7 | TRBD2 | TRBV6-5 | CASSPYSGVTYEQYF | TGTGCCAGCAGCCCCTATAGCGGGGTTACCTACGAGCAGTACTTC
NA | TRBJ1-4 | TRBD1 | TRBV18 | CASSAAPGGAPNEKLFF | TGTGCCAGCTCAGCGGCTCCAGGGGGAGCGCCTAATGAAAAACTGTTTTTT
few | TRBJ1-5 | NA | TRBV19 | CASSMGARQPQHF | TGTGCCAGTAGTATGGGGGCACGGCAGCCCCAGCATTTT
few | TRBJ2-7 | TRBD2 | TRBV20-1 | CSASSSGESYEQYF | TGCAGTGCTAGTTCCAGCGGGGAGTCCTACGAGCAGTACTTC
NA | TRBJ2-1 | TRBD2 | TRBV5-1 | CASSGGGASGKDEQFF | TGCGCCAGCAGCGGGGGAGGGGCCTCTGGCAAGGATGAGCAGTTCTTC
NA | TRBJ1-2 | NA | TRBV7-2 | CASSLVAGASYGYTF | TGTGCCAGCAGCTTAGTGGCGGGGGCCTCTTATGGCTACACCTTC
NA | TRBJ2-5 | NA | TRBV5-1 | CASSFPRLQQETQYF | TGCGCCAGCAGCTTCCCGAGACTACAACAAGAGACCCAGTACTTC
once | TRBJ1-4 | NA | TRBV14 | CASSGTGNVREKLFF | TGTGCCAGCAGCGGTACAGGGAACGTACGTGAAAAACTGTTTTTT